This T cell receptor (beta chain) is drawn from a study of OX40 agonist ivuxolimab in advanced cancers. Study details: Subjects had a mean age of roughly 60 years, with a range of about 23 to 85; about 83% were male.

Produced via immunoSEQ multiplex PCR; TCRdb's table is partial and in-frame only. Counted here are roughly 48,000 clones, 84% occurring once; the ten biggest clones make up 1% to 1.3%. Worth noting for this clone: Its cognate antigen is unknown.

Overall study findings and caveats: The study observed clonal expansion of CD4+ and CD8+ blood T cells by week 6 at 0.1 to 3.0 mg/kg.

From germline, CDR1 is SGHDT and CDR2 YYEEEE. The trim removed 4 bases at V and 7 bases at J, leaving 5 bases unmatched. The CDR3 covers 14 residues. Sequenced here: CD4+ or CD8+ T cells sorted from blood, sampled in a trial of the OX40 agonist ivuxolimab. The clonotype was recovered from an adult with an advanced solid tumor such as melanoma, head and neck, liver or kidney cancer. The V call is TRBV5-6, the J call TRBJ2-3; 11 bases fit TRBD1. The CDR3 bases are TGTGCCAGCAGCACCGGACAGGGGGCGTATACGCAGTATTTT. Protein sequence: CASSTGQGAYTQYF.